This T cell receptor (beta chain) was recovered during a study of T cell repertoires in aging, cancer and after chemotherapy. This CDR3 spans 13 amino acids. Germline V gives CDR1 ENHRY, CDR2 SYGVKD. The V gene end was trimmed by 10 bases and the J gene end by 3 bases; junction bases not matched to a gene: 3. Study-wide results and limits: In each cancer cohort, median generation probability increased across chemotherapy, suggesting thymic output rebounded.

A mixed TRB-A/B primer pool amplified rearranged TRB by multiplex touch-down PCR. TCRdb passed the multiplex PCR reads through MiXCR, listing each CDR3 protein once. The sample holds about 270 distinct CDR3 sequences; roughly 30% are singletons and the top ten take approximately 40%. The template was genomic DNA from peripheral blood, not RNA. As concerns this clonotype: Its target is unknown.

This sequence was found in a human donor in good health. The chain combines TRBV10-3 with TRBJ1-5, with TRBD1 matching over 10 bases. The sequenced sample consisted of blood. This CDR3 is CASGTGVNQPQHF. CDR3 DNA sequence: TGTGCCAGCGGGACAGGGGTCAATCAGCCCCAGCATTTT.